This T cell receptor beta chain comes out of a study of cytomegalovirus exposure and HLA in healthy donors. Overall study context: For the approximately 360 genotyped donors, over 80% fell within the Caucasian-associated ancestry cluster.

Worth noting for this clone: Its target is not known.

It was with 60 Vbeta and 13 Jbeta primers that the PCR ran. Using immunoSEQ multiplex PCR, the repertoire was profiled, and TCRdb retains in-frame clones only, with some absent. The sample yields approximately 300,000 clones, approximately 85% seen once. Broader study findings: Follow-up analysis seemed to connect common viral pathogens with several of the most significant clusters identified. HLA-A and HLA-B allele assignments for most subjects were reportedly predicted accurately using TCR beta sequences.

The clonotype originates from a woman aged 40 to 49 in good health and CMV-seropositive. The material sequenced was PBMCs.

CDR3 sequence reads: CASSRGQNTEAFF. The CDR3 nucleotides read TGTGCCAGTAGTCGCGGACAGAACACTGAAGCTTTCTTT. This rearrangement joins TRBV19 to TRBJ1-1; D is perhaps TRBD1 (5 bases). V shed 5 bases and J shed 1 base, with 8 bases lying between them. Germline CDR1 is LNHDA and CDR2 is SQIVND (reference sequence). This CDR3 has 13 amino acids.